A selection of T cell receptor beta chains follows, all from one sample in a study of cytomegalovirus exposure and HLA in healthy donors. Using immunoSEQ multiplex PCR, the repertoire was profiled, and TCRdb retains in-frame clones only, with some absent. The sample consists of some 340,000 clones, about 85% of them appearing once. The sequenced sample consisted of PBMCs. All receptors come from a woman in her twenties or thirties in good health and CMV-seropositive. Each CDR3 is given with its conserved first and last residue. D genes are given only for firm matches. Size values are once, few and many counts, or a class for expanded clones, and some rows have none.

v_gene,abundance,d_gene,j_gene,CDR3nt,CDR3aa
TRBV7-2,.,.,TRBJ1-5,TGTGCCAGCAGCCCCGCGGGTAGCAATCAGCCCCAGCATTTT,CASSPAGSNQPQHF
TRBV9,.,.,TRBJ2-2,TGTGCCAGCAGCCACCTAGAGGAGCTGTTTTTT,CASSHLEELFF
TRBV28,once,TRBD2,TRBJ2-1,TGTGCCAGCAGTTTGGGGGGGACTAGCGCAGACAATGAGCAGTTCTTC,CASSLGGTSADNEQFF
TRBV9,once,TRBD1,TRBJ2-3,TGTGCCAGCAGCCCCCGACAGGGAACAGATACGCAGTATTTT,CASSPRQGTDTQYF
TRBV6-5,.,TRBD1,TRBJ1-1,TGTGCCAGCAGGTTGACAGGGCAAAACGCTGAAGCTTTCTTT,CASRLTGQNAEAFF
TRBV5-1,once,TRBD1,TRBJ2-7,TGCGCCAGCAGCCGGGACAGGGTATTGGAAGAGCAGTACTTC,CASSRDRVLEEQYF
TRBV11-2,few,.,TRBJ1-1,TGTGCCAGCAGCTTAGATGGCAGGGGGAACACTGAAGCTTTCTTT,CASSLDGRGNTEAFF
TRBV30,.,TRBD1,TRBJ2-1,TGTGCCTGGAGTGTAGGACAGGGGGCCTATGAGCAGTTCTTC,CAWSVGQGAYEQFF
TRBV4-3,.,.,TRBJ1-1,TGCGCCAGCAGCCAAGGGGGACCAGGGGAGACTGAAGCTTTCTTT,CASSQGGPGETEAFF
TRBV28,.,.,TRBJ1-2,TGTGCCAGCAGTCCCCCCGGGCCGTATGGCTACACCTTC,CASSPPGPYGYTF
TRBV28,.,.,TRBJ1-5,TGTGCCAGCAGTTTGCCGCTCAATCAGCCCCAGCATTTT,CASSLPLNQPQHF
TRBV7-9,.,TRBD1,TRBJ1-5,TGTGCCAGCAGCTCTCAGGGGGTCGGCAATCAGCCCCAGCATTTT,CASSSQGVGNQPQHF
TRBV30,.,.,TRBJ2-7,TGTGCCTGGGGATTCAGGGTAGAAGGGCAGTACTTC,CAWGFRVEGQYF
TRBV4-3,.,.,TRBJ1-1,TGCGCCAGCAGCCAAGATTTTTCAGGGAACACTGAAGCTTTCTTT,CASSQDFSGNTEAFF
TRBV4-2,once,TRBD2,TRBJ2-2,TGTGCCAGCAGCCAAGATCTAGCGGGGGGGCACACCGGGGAGCTGTTTTTT,CASSQDLAGGHTGELFF
TRBV5-6,.,TRBD1,TRBJ2-7,TGTGCCAGCAGACGGACAGGGGACGCCTACGAGCAGTACTTC,CASRRTGDAYEQYF
TRBV5-4,.,TRBD2,TRBJ2-1,TGTGCCAGCAGCTTGGGCGGCGGGGGGACATACAATGAGCAGTTCTTC,CASSLGGGGTYNEQFF
TRBV25-1,.,.,TRBJ2-3,TGTGCCAGCAGTTTGGGTTCCACAGATACGCAGTATTTT,CASSLGSTDTQYF
TRBV5-1,.,.,TRBJ2-1,TGCGCCAGCAGCTTGGGGGGCGTTAGCGAGCTCAATGAGCAGTTCTTC,CASSLGGVSELNEQFF
TRBV9,.,.,TRBJ2-3,TGTGCCAGCAGCGGGTACTCAGATACGCAGTATTTT,CASSGYSDTQYF
TRBV27,.,TRBD2,TRBJ2-7,TGTGCCAGCAGTTTGAACCCCGGGGGGGCGGGTTACGAGCAGTACTTC,CASSLNPGGAGYEQYF
TRBV4-1,.,.,TRBJ1-1,TGCGCCAGCAGCCAAGATCTCTCGGGGGCAGGGCCGAACACTGAAGCTTTCTTT,CASSQDLSGAGPNTEAFF